A selection of T cell receptor beta chains follows, all from one sample in a study of cytomegalovirus exposure and HLA in healthy donors. The table came from immunoSEQ multiplex PCR; TCRdb's copy has only in-frame clones and leaves some out. This table holds about 190,000 clones, about 84% found once. The sample consisted of PBMCs. These receptors all stem from a man between 45 and 60 years old in good health and CMV-seronegative. CDR3s include the opening cysteine and the closing phenylalanine or tryptophan. A D gene is named only where the DNA matches it firmly. Only part of the rows carry a size: once, few, many, or a class if the clone is expanded.

>TRBV15|NA|TRBJ1-2|NA
TGTGCCACCAGCAGACTTATCGGGGATTCGTATGGCTACACCTTC
CATSRLIGDSYGYTF
>TRBV7-9|TRBD2|TRBJ2-1|few
TGTGCCAGCAGCTTAGCCCTAGCGGGACCAGACCGTGAGCAGTTCTTC
CASSLALAGPDREQFF
>TRBV7-2|NA|TRBJ2-2|NA
TGTGCCAGCACCCCCCGAGACGGGGAGCTGTTTTTT
CASTPRDGELFF
>TRBV20-1|NA|TRBJ2-3|few
TGCAGTGCTAGAGCTGCAGATACGCAGTATTTT
CSARAADTQYF
>TRBV6-1|NA|TRBJ2-3|NA
TGTGCCAGCAAAGCTAAGAGAGTGACAGATACGCAGTATTTT
CASKAKRVTDTQYF
>TRBV4-3|NA|TRBJ2-3|once
TGCGCCAGCAGCCAGACAGTAAGCACAGATACGCAGTATTTT
CASSQTVSTDTQYF
>TRBV29-1|NA|TRBJ1-1|NA
TGCAGCGTTGTTGGCCCGAACACTGAAGCTTTCTTT
CSVVGPNTEAFF
>TRBV10-3|NA|TRBJ2-3|NA
TGTGCCATCAATCGCAGGGCGGACGAAGATACGCAGTATTTT
CAINRRADEDTQYF
>TRBV7-2|NA|TRBJ1-5|NA
TGTGCTATGTCCAGGGGTCCCAAACCTAATCAGCCCCAGCATTTT
CAMSRGPKPNQPQHF
>TRBV10-3|NA|TRBJ1-2|NA
TGTGCCATCTTTAACCCCCGACAGAACTATGGCTACACCTTC
CAIFNPRQNYGYTF
>TRBV10-3|TRBD1|TRBJ1-2|NA
TGTGCCATCAGTGAGACAGGGGCTTATAGCTATGGCTACACCTTC
CAISETGAYSYGYTF
>TRBV18|NA|TRBJ2-7|NA
TGTGCCAGCTCACCACCCAGGGGTTCCTACGAGCAGTACTTC
CASSPPRGSYEQYF
>TRBV7-9|TRBD1|TRBJ2-2|NA
TGTTCCAGCAGCCTTGGACAGGGGATCGGGGAGCTGTTTTTT
CSSSLGQGIGELFF
>TRBV4-1|TRBD1|TRBJ2-5|NA
TGCGCCAGCAGCTTAAATCAGGGGGCAAAGGAGACCCAGTACTTC
CASSLNQGAKETQYF
>TRBV7-9|NA|TRBJ1-2|once
TGTGCCAGCAGCTTAGGGGGCGGCTACACCTTC
CASSLGGGYTF
>TRBV9|NA|TRBJ1-1|NA
TGTGCCAGCAGCGTAACCACAGGGAACACTGAAGCTTTCTTT
CASSVTTGNTEAFF
>TRBV5-1|TRBD1|TRBJ1-5|NA
TGCGCCAGCAGCCGGACAGGGGAAGCAGGCCAGCCCCAGCATTTT
CASSRTGEAGQPQHF
>TRBV7-2|TRBD2|TRBJ2-5|NA
TGTGCCAGCAGCCCCCCGGGGCTAGCGGGGAGGATGGGGACCCAGTACTTC
CASSPPGLAGRMGTQYF
>TRBV5-1|NA|TRBJ2-6|NA
TGCGCCAGCAGCTTAGGGGGACCCTCTGGGGCCAACGTCCTGACTTTC
CASSLGGPSGANVLTF
>TRBV27|TRBD1|TRBJ1-2|NA
TGTGCCAGCAGTCCCTTACTTTCCCCGGGACAGGGGCACTATGGCTACACCTTC
CASSPLLSPGQGHYGYTF
>TRBV5-5|TRBD1|TRBJ1-6|NA
TGTGCCAGCAGCTTAGCCCTGGGCAGGGGGATGTATAATTCACCCCTCCACTTT
CASSLALGRGMYNSPLHF
>TRBV7-9|NA|TRBJ2-1|NA
TGTGCCAGCAGCCCCCTAAGGGGTCCCGTAGATGAGCAGTTCTTC
CASSPLRGPVDEQFF
>TRBV7-8|NA|TRBJ2-7|NA
TGTGCCAGCAGCCCTCCTCCAAACAGGTTCACCTACGAGCAGTACTTC
CASSPPPNRFTYEQYF
>TRBV6-6|NA|TRBJ1-1|NA
TGTGCCAGCAGTTACGGGACACGGGAATTCACTGAAGCTTTCTTT
CASSYGTREFTEAFF
>TRBV5-1|TRBD1|TRBJ2-7|NA
TGCGCCAGCAGCCCGGTCGGACAGGGTTCCTACGAGCAGTACTTC
CASSPVGQGSYEQYF
>TRBV18|NA|TRBJ2-1|NA
TGTGCCAACTCCGAGGGGGACGCGAACAATGAGCAGTTCTTC
CANSEGDANNEQFF
>TRBV10-3|NA|TRBJ1-1|NA
TGTGCCATCACCGGAGGAACTGAAGCTTTCTTT
CAITGGTEAFF
>TRBV7-9|TRBD1|TRBJ1-4|NA
TGTGCCAGCAGCTTAGTGTCAGGGGGCGGTGGTGAAAAACTGTTTTTT
CASSLVSGGGGEKLFF
>TRBV27|NA|TRBJ2-7|once
TGTGCCAGCAGTTGGACAACAGGGACGGGTTTTTACGAGCAGTACTTC
CASSWTTGTGFYEQYF
>TRBV5-1|NA|TRBJ1-2|NA
TGCGCCAGCAGCTTGGAGGGGTCCGGGTATGGCTACACCTTC
CASSLEGSGYGYTF
>TRBV4-2|TRBD2|TRBJ2-1|NA
TGTGCCAGCAGCCGCAACTCCTTGGGACTAGCGGGGAATGAGCAGTTCTTC
CASSRNSLGLAGNEQFF
>TRBV11-2|TRBD2|TRBJ2-5|NA
TGTGCCAGCAGCTTAGAGGGGAGGGGCCAAGAGACCCAGTACTTC
CASSLEGRGQETQYF
>TRBV5-6|TRBD2|TRBJ2-7|once
TGTGCCAGCAGCTTGGCCAGCCTAGCGGGGGGCCACTCTTACGAGCAGTACTTC
CASSLASLAGGHSYEQYF
>TRBV4-2|TRBD1|TRBJ2-7|NA
TGTGCCAGCAGCCAAGATAAGGGGGACAGGGGACCCTACGAGCAGTACTTC
CASSQDKGDRGPYEQYF
>TRBV1|NA|TRBJ1-5|NA
TGCACCAGCAGCCAGGCATCAGGGGGCAATCAGCCCCAGCATTTT
CTSSQASGGNQPQHF
>TRBV9|NA|TRBJ1-1|once
TGTGCCAGCAGCGTAGGTGGCAGTCGGGGTATCACTGAAGCTTTCTTT
CASSVGGSRGITEAFF
>TRBV9|TRBD1|TRBJ1-3|NA
TGTGCCAGCAGACGGGACAGCTCTGGAAACACCATATATTTT
CASRRDSSGNTIYF
>TRBV5-1|TRBD1|TRBJ2-7|NA
TGCGCCAGCAGCCCGTCCAGGGGGACCTACGAGCAGTACTTC
CASSPSRGTYEQYF
>TRBV18|NA|TRBJ1-5|NA
TGTGCCAGCTCACCTGCCCAGCGGGGTCTTAGCAATCAGCCCCAGCATTTT
CASSPAQRGLSNQPQHF
>TRBV6-5|NA|TRBJ1-4|NA
TGTGCCAGCAGTTACTCCGGTGCAACTAATGAAAAACTGTTTTTT
CASSYSGATNEKLFF
>TRBV2|TRBD2|TRBJ2-3|NA
TGTGCCAGCATCGGACGGGGCACTAGCGGGGGGAGCACAGATACGCAGTATTTT
CASIGRGTSGGSTDTQYF
>TRBV7-9|TRBD1|TRBJ1-1|NA
TGTGCCAGCAGCCGACAGGGGGCATCTGAAGCTTTCTTT
CASSRQGASEAFF
>TRBV30|NA|TRBJ2-7|NA
TGTGCCTGGAAGAGGAGTTCTGTCTACGAGCAGTACTTC
CAWKRSSVYEQYF
>TRBV7-9|TRBD2|TRBJ2-5|NA
TGTGCCAGCATCCTAGCGCTAGCGGGGGGGAACGCGACCCAGTACTTC
CASILALAGGNATQYF
>TRBV2|NA|TRBJ2-3|few
TGTGCCAGCAGTGTCGGGGGCACAGATACGCAGTATTTT
CASSVGGTDTQYF
>TRBV7-9|NA|TRBJ2-1|few
TGTGCCAGCAACTGGGGGACATTGAACAATGAGCAGTTCTTC
CASNWGTLNNEQFF
>TRBV30|TRBD1|TRBJ2-1|NA
TGTGCCTGGAGTTCGGACAGGGTGGCAGTGGATGAGCAGTTCTTC
CAWSSDRVAVDEQFF
>TRBV28|TRBD1|TRBJ1-4|few
TGTGCCAGCAGCGAGGGGACAGGGATGAGTGAAAAACTGTTTTTT
CASSEGTGMSEKLFF
>TRBV10-3|TRBD1|TRBJ2-7|NA
TGTGCCATCAGTGAACCCGGGACAGTCTACGAGCAGTACTTC
CAISEPGTVYEQYF
>TRBV10-3|TRBD2|TRBJ2-2|NA
TGTGCCATCAGAGTAACTAGCGGGGGGGCGGCCGGGGAGCTGTTTTTT
CAIRVTSGGAAGELFF
>TRBV11-2|NA|TRBJ2-7|NA
TGTGCCAGCAAGGGGTCCTCCTACGAGCAGTACTTC
CASKGSSYEQYF
>TRBV19|TRBD1|TRBJ1-6|NA
TGTGCCAGTAGTGCAGACAGGGTCGGCAATTCACCCCTCCACTTT
CASSADRVGNSPLHF
>TRBV7-9|NA|TRBJ1-2|NA
TGTGCCAGCAGCTTAGTCGGACTTAACGAGGGCTACACCTTC
CASSLVGLNEGYTF